The source of this T cell receptor beta chain is a study of T cell responses to AZD1222 COVID-19 vaccine. After removal of 11 bases from V and 7 bases from J, the junction contained 9 bases not matched to a gene. This CDR3 region has 12 residues. CDR1 is LNHDA, CDR2 SQIVND, per germline (reference sequence). Assay used: immunoSEQ multiplex PCR; TCRdb lists only in-frame clones, some missing. Altogether some 200,000 clones are present, approximately 91% being singletons, with the ten largest covering over 0.75%. The study's findings and limits: The number of AZD1222 recipients seropositive at baseline was only five or six. White British people made up most donors, females outnumbered males, and clonal diversity was possibly underestimated.

Regarding this clone: Antigen: not known.

The starting material was peripheral blood, obtained on day 0 of AZD1222 vaccination. The source is an adult in good health. This rearrangement joins TRBV19 to TRBJ1-1; 8 nucleotides agree with TRBD1. The DNA of the CDR3 is TGTGCCGCCGCCCGGACAGGGATTGAAGCTTTCTTT. Translating it yields CAAARTGIEAFF.